A selection of T cell receptor beta chains follows, all from one sample in a study of siplizumab effects on memory and regulatory T cells. Sequenced by immunoSEQ multiplex PCR; TCRdb stores in-frame clones only, minus some. This table has some 75,000 clones, 93% appearing once. The sample taken for sequencing was CD8+ T cells sorted from blood. Receptors originate from a human donor in good health. The CDR3 runs from the conserved cysteine through the conserved F or W. The order of the fields is clone size, V gene, D gene, J gene, CDR3 protein. A D gene is named only where the DNA matches it firmly. Size is omitted from some rows. Given values are once, few, many or a class for expanded clones.

clone size: NA
V gene: TRBV27
D gene: TRBD1
J gene: TRBJ1-5
CDR3 protein: CASSNQTGMGRQPQHF

clone size: once
V gene: TRBV7-2
D gene: NA
J gene: TRBJ1-1
CDR3 protein: CASRSSGNQAFF

clone size: once
V gene: TRBV6-5
D gene: NA
J gene: TRBJ2-1
CDR3 protein: CASRGMYNEQFF

clone size: NA
V gene: TRBV18
D gene: TRBD2
J gene: TRBJ2-5
CDR3 protein: CASSPPASGETQYF

clone size: NA
V gene: TRBV9
D gene: TRBD2
J gene: TRBJ2-5
CDR3 protein: CASSGSGREETQYF

clone size: NA
V gene: TRBV4-3
D gene: NA
J gene: TRBJ2-7
CDR3 protein: CASSQDPSPEQYF

clone size: NA
V gene: TRBV7-9
D gene: TRBD2
J gene: TRBJ2-3
CDR3 protein: CASSLGTSGGAADTQYF

clone size: once
V gene: TRBV28
D gene: NA
J gene: TRBJ1-1
CDR3 protein: CAITPGVMENTEAFF

clone size: NA
V gene: TRBV18
D gene: NA
J gene: TRBJ2-1
CDR3 protein: CASSLNEQFF

clone size: NA
V gene: TRBV27
D gene: TRBD2
J gene: TRBJ2-3
CDR3 protein: CASRSTPAGVRTDTQYF

clone size: NA
V gene: TRBV5-1
D gene: NA
J gene: TRBJ1-2
CDR3 protein: CASSVDSGGGGYTF

clone size: NA
V gene: TRBV7-9
D gene: NA
J gene: TRBJ2-7
CDR3 protein: CASSLSRGEEQYF

clone size: NA
V gene: TRBV9
D gene: TRBD1
J gene: TRBJ1-3
CDR3 protein: CASSVYPGTGGNTIYF

clone size: NA
V gene: TRBV19
D gene: TRBD2
J gene: TRBJ2-7
CDR3 protein: CASSISSGGAGEQYF

clone size: NA
V gene: TRBV6-5
D gene: TRBD1
J gene: TRBJ1-2
CDR3 protein: CASSPDRGNGYTF

clone size: once
V gene: TRBV7-9
D gene: NA
J gene: TRBJ2-7
CDR3 protein: CASSSIGDEQYF

clone size: NA
V gene: TRBV29-1
D gene: NA
J gene: TRBJ1-1
CDR3 protein: CSVQAESGAGDTEAFF

clone size: NA
V gene: TRBV9
D gene: TRBD1
J gene: TRBJ1-5
CDR3 protein: CASSGQGEGQPQHF

clone size: NA
V gene: TRBV19
D gene: NA
J gene: TRBJ1-2
CDR3 protein: CASSISLGRSNYGYTF

clone size: NA
V gene: TRBV29-1
D gene: TRBD2
J gene: TRBJ2-3
CDR3 protein: CSGRGGYRDTQYF

clone size: NA
V gene: TRBV21-1
D gene: NA
J gene: TRBJ1-5
CDR3 protein: CASSRPTGEGNQPQHF

clone size: NA
V gene: TRBV7-9
D gene: TRBD1
J gene: TRBJ1-6
CDR3 protein: CASSTGGFSPLHF

clone size: NA
V gene: TRBV12-5
D gene: TRBD1
J gene: TRBJ2-3
CDR3 protein: CASAAGTASTDTQYF